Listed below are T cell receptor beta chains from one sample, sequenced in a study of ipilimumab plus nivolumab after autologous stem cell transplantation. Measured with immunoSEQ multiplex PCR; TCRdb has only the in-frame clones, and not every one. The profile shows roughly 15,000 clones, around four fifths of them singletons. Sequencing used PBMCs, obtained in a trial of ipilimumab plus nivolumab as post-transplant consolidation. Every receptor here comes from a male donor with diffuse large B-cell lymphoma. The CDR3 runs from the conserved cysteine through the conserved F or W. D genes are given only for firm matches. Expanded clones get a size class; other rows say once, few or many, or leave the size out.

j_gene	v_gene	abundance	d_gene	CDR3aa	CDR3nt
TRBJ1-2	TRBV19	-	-	CASTPRAGEGLNYGYTF	TGTGCCAGTACCCCTCGGGCAGGGGAGGGGCTTAACTATGGCTACACCTTC
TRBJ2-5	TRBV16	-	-	CASSHTTDQETQYF	TGTGCCAGCAGCCATACTACAGACCAAGAGACCCAGTACTTC
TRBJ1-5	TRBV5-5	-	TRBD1	CASSLSGGQADQPQHF	TGTGCCAGCAGCTTGTCAGGGGGGCAGGCAGATCAGCCCCAGCATTTT
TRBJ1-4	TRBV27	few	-	CASSLQGGEKLFF	TGTGCCAGCAGTTTACAGGGAGGGGAAAAACTGTTTTTT
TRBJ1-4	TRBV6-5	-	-	CASSPFGRINEKLFF	TGTGCCAGCAGCCCCTTTGGGAGGATTAATGAAAAACTGTTTTTT
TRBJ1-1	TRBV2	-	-	CASHLGRNPNTEAFF	TGTGCCAGCCATCTCGGACGGAACCCGAACACTGAAGCTTTCTTT
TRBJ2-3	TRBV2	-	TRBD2	CASRGTSGGTDTQYF	TGTGCCAGCAGGGGGACTAGCGGTGGGACAGATACGCAGTATTTT
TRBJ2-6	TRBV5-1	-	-	CASSRTGFSGANVLTF	TGCGCCAGCAGCCGCACAGGGTTCAGTGGGGCCAACGTCCTGACTTTC
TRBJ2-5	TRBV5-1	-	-	CASSLFPAEETQYF	TGCGCCAGCAGCTTGTTTCCGGCGGAAGAGACCCAGTACTTC
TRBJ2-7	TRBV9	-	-	CASSVGGDYEQYF	TGTGCCAGCAGCGTAGGAGGAGACTACGAGCAGTACTTC
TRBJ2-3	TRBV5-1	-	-	CASSLEGGAITDTQYF	TGCGCCAGCAGCTTGGAGGGCGGGGCGATCACAGATACGCAGTATTTT
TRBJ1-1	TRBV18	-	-	CASSPSPQGGNTEAFF	TGTGCCAGCTCACCATCTCCGCAGGGTGGGAACACTGAAGCTTTCTTT
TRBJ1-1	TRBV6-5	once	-	CASSAFGTLNTEAFF	TGTGCCAGCTCCGCGTTCGGCACCTTGAACACTGAAGCTTTCTTT
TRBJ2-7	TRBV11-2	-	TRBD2	CASSLGAGGKDEQYF	TGTGCCAGCAGCTTAGGGGCGGGGGGGAAAGACGAGCAGTACTTC
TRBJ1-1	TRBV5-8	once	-	CASSQDPAQTSGTAFF	TGTGCCAGCAGCCAAGATCCGGCCCAGACTAGCGGTACAGCTTTCTTT
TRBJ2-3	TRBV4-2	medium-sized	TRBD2	CASSQALSGGASDTQYF	TGTGCCAGCAGCCAAGCGCTTAGCGGGGGGGCCTCAGATACGCAGTATTTT
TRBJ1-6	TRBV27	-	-	CASSFSGSPLHF	TGTGCCAGCAGTTTCTCCGGGTCACCCCTCCACTTT
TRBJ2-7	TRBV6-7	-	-	CASRLRGLTSYEQYF	TGTGCCAGCAGGTTAAGGGGCCTTACTTCCTACGAGCAGTACTTC
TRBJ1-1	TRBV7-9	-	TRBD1	CASSFTGGPSTEAFF	TGTGCCAGCAGCTTCACAGGGGGCCCCAGCACTGAAGCTTTCTTT
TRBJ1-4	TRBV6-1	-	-	CASSRRGSTNEKLFF	TGTGCCAGCAGTCGGCGAGGGTCTACTAATGAAAAACTGTTTTTT
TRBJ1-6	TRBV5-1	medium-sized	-	CASSPGGGDSPLHF	TGCGCCAGCAGCCCAGGAGGGGGGGATTCACCCCTCCACTTT
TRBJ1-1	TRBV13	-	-	CASSSVYRMNTEAFF	TGTGCCAGCAGCTCCGTCTACAGAATGAACACTGAAGCTTTCTTT
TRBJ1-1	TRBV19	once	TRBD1	CASSRGGTLTEAFF	TGTGCCAGTAGTCGAGGGGGCACACTCACTGAAGCTTTCTTT
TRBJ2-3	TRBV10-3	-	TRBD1	CAINEQGAGDTQYF	TGTGCCATCAACGAACAGGGGGCAGGAGATACGCAGTATTTT
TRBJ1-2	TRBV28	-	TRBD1	CASDRQGKNGYTF	TGTGCCAGCGATCGACAGGGTAAGAATGGCTACACCTTC
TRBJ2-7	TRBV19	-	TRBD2	CASSRLAGGHYEQYF	TGTGCCAGTAGTAGACTAGCGGGGGGTCACTACGAGCAGTACTTC
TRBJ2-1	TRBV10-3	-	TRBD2	CASRVPGLDGDEQFF	TGTGCCAGCCGTGTTCCGGGACTAGACGGGGATGAGCAGTTCTTC
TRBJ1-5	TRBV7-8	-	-	CASSLERGRQPQHF	TGTGCCAGCAGCTTAGAGAGGGGAAGGCAGCCCCAGCATTTT
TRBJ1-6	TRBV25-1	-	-	CANYDRPIVFSYNSPLHF	TGTGCCAACTACGACAGGCCCATAGTCTTCTCCTATAATTCACCCCTCCACTTT
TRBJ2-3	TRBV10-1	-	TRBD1	CASSEGTGATDTQYF	TGCGCCAGCAGTGAGGGGACAGGGGCAACAGATACGCAGTATTTT
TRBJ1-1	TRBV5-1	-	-	CASSLGQFTEAFF	TGCGCCAGCAGCTTGGGACAGTTCACTGAAGCTTTCTTT
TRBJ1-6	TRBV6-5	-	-	CASSYSKGAHNSPLHF	TGTGCCAGCAGTTACTCGAAAGGGGCTCATAATTCACCCCTCCACTTT
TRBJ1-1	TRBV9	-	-	CASSVGGVNTEAFF	TGTGCCAGCAGCGTTGGGGGGGTGAACACTGAAGCTTTCTTT
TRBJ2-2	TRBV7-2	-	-	CASSSPTGGDTGELFF	TGTGCCAGCAGCTCCCCGACAGGAGGGGACACCGGGGAGCTGTTTTTT
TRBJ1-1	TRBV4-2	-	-	CASSPSRGGRIYHTEAFF	TGTGCCAGCAGCCCTTCAAGGGGCGGTCGCATCTATCACACTGAAGCTTTCTTT
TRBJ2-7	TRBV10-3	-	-	CAISAPGGPTYEQYF	TGTGCCATCAGTGCCCCCGGGGGCCCCACCTACGAGCAGTACTTC
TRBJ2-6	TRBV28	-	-	CASSLRGTGANVLTF	TGTGCCAGCAGTTTGCGGGGAACTGGGGCCAACGTCCTGACTTTC
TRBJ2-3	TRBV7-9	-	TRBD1	CASSLAGTGFTDTQYF	TGTGCCAGCAGCTTAGCCGGGACAGGGTTCACAGATACGCAGTATTTT
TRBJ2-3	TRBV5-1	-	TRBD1	CASSYRQGGSDTQYF	TGCGCCAGCAGCTATAGACAGGGTGGGTCAGATACGCAGTATTTT
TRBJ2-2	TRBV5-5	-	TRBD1	CASSSRTGTGELFF	TGTGCCAGCAGCTCGAGGACAGGGACCGGGGAGCTGTTTTTT
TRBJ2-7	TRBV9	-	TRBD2	CASSVGGSSYEQYF	TGTGCCAGCAGCGTCGGCGGGAGCTCCTACGAGCAGTACTTC
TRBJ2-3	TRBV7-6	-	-	CASSLGLGGGTDTQYF	TGTGCCAGCAGCTTAGGGTTGGGAGGTGGCACAGATACGCAGTATTTT
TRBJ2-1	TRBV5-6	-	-	CASSLVRAYNEQFF	TGTGCCAGCAGCTTGGTAAGAGCCTACAATGAGCAGTTCTTC
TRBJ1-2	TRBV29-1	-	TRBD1	CSVAPRTGGKGYGYTF	TGCAGCGTAGCACCACGGACAGGGGGCAAAGGTTATGGCTACACCTTC